The 4 T cell receptor beta chains below come from one sample, sequenced in a study of blood T cell repertoires in COVID-19. The repertoire was sequenced with immunoSEQ multiplex PCR; TCRdb's copy has only in-frame clones and lacks some. The data show approximately 300,000 clones, around 82% seen once. The source material was peripheral blood. The receptor set was obtained from a person between 65 and 79 years old with COVID-19, enrolled during active disease.

This sequence joins TRBV14 and TRBJ2-7; maybe TRBD2 (6 bases). Deletions cut 2 bases from V and 4 bases from J, with 21 bases between. This CDR3 region has 17 residues. Germline CDR1 is SGHDN and CDR2 is FVKESK. CDR3 sequence (DNA): TGTGCCAGCAGCCAAAGAGTGGAGGGAAGTTCCTCTTACGAGCAGTACTTC. This translates into CASSQRVEGSSSYEQYF.

V usage is TRBV19 and J usage is TRBJ1-3; D is undetermined. The V gene lost 7 bases and the J gene lost 4 bases, with 5 bases spanning the gap. Germline CDR1 reads LNHDA; CDR2 reads SQIVND (reference sequence). The CDR3 covers 11 residues. DNA of the CDR3: TGTGCCAGTAATCTGGGAAACACCATATATTTT. It translates to CASNLGNTIYF. The entire variable domain, with the rest obtained from reference TRBV19 and TRBJ1-3, is as follows: DGGITQSPKYLFRKEGQNVTLSCEQNLNHDAMYWYRQDPGQGLRLIYYSQIVNDFQKGDIAEGYSVSREKKESFPLTVTSAQKNPTAFYLCASNLGNTIYFGEGSWLTVV.

The rearrangement uses TRBV11-2 and TRBJ2-1; TRBD2 aligns across 10 bases. The CDR3 contains 16 residues. Germline V gives CDR1 SGHAT, CDR2 FQNNGV. The V segment lost 0 bases and the J segment 15 bases; nucleotides outside the gene matches: 14. Written as DNA, the CDR3 is TGTGCCAGCAGCTTAGATCCTGGGGAAGCGGGGGGGCGTATGTTCTTC. Translated: CASSLDPGEAGGRMFF.

This clone was recorded once. CDR3 amino acids: CSASARDSSYEQYF. In DNA, the CDR3 is TGCAGTGCTAGTGCGCGGGACAGCTCCTACGAGCAGTACTTC. V and J are TRBV20-1 and TRBJ2-7, with TRBD1 as a possible D gene (7 bases). Trimming took 3 bases from V and 0 from J, leaving 12 bases between them. The germline CDR1 and CDR2 sequences are DFQATT and SNEGSKA (reference sequence). The CDR3 covers 14 residues.